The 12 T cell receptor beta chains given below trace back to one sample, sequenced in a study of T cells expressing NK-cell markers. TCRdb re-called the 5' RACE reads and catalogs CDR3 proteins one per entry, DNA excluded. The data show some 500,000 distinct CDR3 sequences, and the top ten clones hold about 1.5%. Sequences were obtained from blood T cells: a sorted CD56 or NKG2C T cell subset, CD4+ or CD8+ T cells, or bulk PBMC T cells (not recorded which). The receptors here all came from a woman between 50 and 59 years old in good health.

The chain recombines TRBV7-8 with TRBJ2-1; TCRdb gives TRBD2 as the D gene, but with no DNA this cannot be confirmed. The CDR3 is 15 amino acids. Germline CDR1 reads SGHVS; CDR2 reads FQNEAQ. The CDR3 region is CASSLTWLGYNEQFF.

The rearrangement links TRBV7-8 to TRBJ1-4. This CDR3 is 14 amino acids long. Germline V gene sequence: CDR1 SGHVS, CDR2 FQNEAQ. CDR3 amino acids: CASSGLGPEKKLFF.

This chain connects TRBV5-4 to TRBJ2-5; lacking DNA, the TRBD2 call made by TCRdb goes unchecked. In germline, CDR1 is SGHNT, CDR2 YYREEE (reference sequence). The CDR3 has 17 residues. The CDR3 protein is CASSLTAGRFLGETQYF.

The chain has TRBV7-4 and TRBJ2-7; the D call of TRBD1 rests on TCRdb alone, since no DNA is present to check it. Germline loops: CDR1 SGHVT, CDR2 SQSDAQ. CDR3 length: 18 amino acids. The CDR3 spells CASSLPDRGLTLRYEQYF.

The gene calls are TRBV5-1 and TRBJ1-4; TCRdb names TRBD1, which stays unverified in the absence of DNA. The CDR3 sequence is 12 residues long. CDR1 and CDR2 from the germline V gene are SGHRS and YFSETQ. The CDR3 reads CASSSGGRELFF.

CDR3: CSVLRLPPGTGELFF. The chain recombines TRBV29-1 with TRBJ2-2; absent DNA, TCRdb's TRBD1 call cannot be checked. In germline, CDR1 is SQVTM, CDR2 ANQGSEA. CDR3 length: 15 residues.

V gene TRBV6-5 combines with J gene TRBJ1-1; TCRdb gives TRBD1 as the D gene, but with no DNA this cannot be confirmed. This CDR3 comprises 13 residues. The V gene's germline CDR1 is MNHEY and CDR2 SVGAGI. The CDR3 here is CASATGVNTEAFF.

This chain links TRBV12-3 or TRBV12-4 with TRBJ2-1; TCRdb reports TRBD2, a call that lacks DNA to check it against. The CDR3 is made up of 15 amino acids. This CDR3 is CASTKREGLYNEQFF.

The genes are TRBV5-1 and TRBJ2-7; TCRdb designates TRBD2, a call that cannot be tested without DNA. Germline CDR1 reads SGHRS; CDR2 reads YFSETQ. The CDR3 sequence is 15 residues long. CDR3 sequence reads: CASSSSGSGSGEQYF.

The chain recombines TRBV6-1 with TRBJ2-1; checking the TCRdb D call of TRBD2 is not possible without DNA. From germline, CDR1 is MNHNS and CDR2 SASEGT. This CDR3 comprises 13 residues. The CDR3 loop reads CASNRLAGGEQFF.

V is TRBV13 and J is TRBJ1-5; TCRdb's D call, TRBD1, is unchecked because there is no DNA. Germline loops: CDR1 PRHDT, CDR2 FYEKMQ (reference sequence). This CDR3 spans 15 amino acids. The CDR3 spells CASSQRQGGNQPQHF.

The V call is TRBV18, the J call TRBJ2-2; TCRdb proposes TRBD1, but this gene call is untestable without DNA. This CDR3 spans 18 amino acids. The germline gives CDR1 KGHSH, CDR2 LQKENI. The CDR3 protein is CASSTTFGQGANTGELFF.